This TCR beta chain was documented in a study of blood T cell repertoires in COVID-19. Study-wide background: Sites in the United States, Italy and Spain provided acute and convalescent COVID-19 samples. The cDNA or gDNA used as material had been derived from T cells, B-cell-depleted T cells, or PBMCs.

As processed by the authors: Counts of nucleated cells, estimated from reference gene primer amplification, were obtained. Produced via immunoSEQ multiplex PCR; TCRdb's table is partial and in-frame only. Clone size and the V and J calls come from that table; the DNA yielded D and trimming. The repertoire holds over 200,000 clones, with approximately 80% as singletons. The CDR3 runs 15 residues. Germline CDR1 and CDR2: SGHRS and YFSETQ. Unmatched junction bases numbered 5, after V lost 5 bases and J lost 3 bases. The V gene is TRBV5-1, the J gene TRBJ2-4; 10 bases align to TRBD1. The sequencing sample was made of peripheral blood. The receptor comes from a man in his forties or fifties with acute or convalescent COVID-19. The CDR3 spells CASRRTGGNKNIQYF. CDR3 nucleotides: TGCGCCAGCAGGAGGACAGGGGGAAACAAAAACATTCAGTACTTC. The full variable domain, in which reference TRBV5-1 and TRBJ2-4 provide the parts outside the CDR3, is KAGVTQTPRYLIKTRGQQVTLSCSPISGHRSVSWYQQTPGQGLQFLFEYFSETQRNKGNFPGRFSGRQFSNSRSEMNVSTLELGDSALYLCASRRTGGNKNIQYFGAGTRLSVL.